This is a list of T cell receptor beta chains from one sample in a study of beta chain features in type 1 diabetes. Using immunoSEQ multiplex PCR, the repertoire was profiled, and TCRdb retains in-frame clones only, with some absent. Among about 320,000 clones listed, 12% to 15% were seen once. Sequencing used central memory CD4+ T cells from blood. The origin of the receptors is a man aged 30 to 39 in good health. Each CDR3 is given with its conserved first and last residue. The D gene is left open where the match is weak. A clone size is listed for some rows: how often the clone was seen (once, few, many), or a class if it is expanded.

V gene: TRBV6-1; D gene: NA; clone size: NA; J gene: TRBJ2-5; CDR3 DNA: TGTGCCAGCAGTCCCCGGGGCCAAGAGACCCAGTACTTC; CDR3 protein: CASSPRGQETQYF
V gene: TRBV29-1; D gene: TRBD1; clone size: few; J gene: TRBJ2-5; CDR3 DNA: TGCAGCGTCAGGGGGTTGGCGGAGACCCAGTACTTC; CDR3 protein: CSVRGLAETQYF
V gene: TRBV7-2; D gene: TRBD1; clone size: many; J gene: TRBJ2-1; CDR3 DNA: TGTGCCAGCAGCTCGCCGACAGGGGGCCGCAATGAGCAGTTCTTC; CDR3 protein: CASSSPTGGRNEQFF
V gene: TRBV6-5; D gene: NA; clone size: NA; J gene: TRBJ2-7; CDR3 DNA: TGTGCCAGCACCTCGACTATCCACGAGCAGTACTTC; CDR3 protein: CASTSTIHEQYF
V gene: TRBV5-4; D gene: NA; clone size: few; J gene: TRBJ1-6; CDR3 DNA: TGTGCCAGCAGCTTGCTGTCAGACAATTCACCCCTCCACTTT; CDR3 protein: CASSLLSDNSPLHF
V gene: TRBV4-3; D gene: TRBD1; clone size: NA; J gene: TRBJ2-7; CDR3 DNA: TGCGCCAGCAGCCAAGACAGGGGGCTCTACGAGCAGTACTTC; CDR3 protein: CASSQDRGLYEQYF
V gene: TRBV29-1; D gene: NA; clone size: few; J gene: TRBJ1-5; CDR3 DNA: TGCAGCGTTGTTGGGGGGGCTGATCAGCCCCAGCATTTT; CDR3 protein: CSVVGGADQPQHF
V gene: TRBV2; D gene: NA; clone size: NA; J gene: TRBJ2-3; CDR3 DNA: TGTGCCAGCAGTGTCCGGGGCGGCACAGATACGCAGTATTTT; CDR3 protein: CASSVRGGTDTQYF
V gene: TRBV19; D gene: TRBD2; clone size: many; J gene: TRBJ2-7; CDR3 DNA: TGTGCCAGTAGTATCCTGCCTAGCGGGGCCAGCTCCTACGAGCAGTACTTC; CDR3 protein: CASSILPSGASSYEQYF
V gene: TRBV5-4; D gene: TRBD2; clone size: NA; J gene: TRBJ2-1; CDR3 DNA: TGTGCCAGCTCTCTAGCGGGTTTGTACAATGAGCAGTTCTTC; CDR3 protein: CASSLAGLYNEQFF
V gene: TRBV10-3; D gene: TRBD1; clone size: few; J gene: TRBJ2-7; CDR3 DNA: TGTGCCATCGGGGACGGGACAGGGACGTACGAGCAGTACTTC; CDR3 protein: CAIGDGTGTYEQYF
V gene: TRBV5-1; D gene: NA; clone size: few; J gene: TRBJ1-1; CDR3 DNA: TGCGCCAGCAGCCCAGGGACGTTGGACACTGAAGCTTTCTTT; CDR3 protein: CASSPGTLDTEAFF
V gene: TRBV30; D gene: TRBD2; clone size: few; J gene: TRBJ2-1; CDR3 DNA: TGTGCCTGGAGTGTCAAGGGAGGGAATGAGCAGTTCTTC; CDR3 protein: CAWSVKGGNEQFF
V gene: TRBV7-2; D gene: TRBD1; clone size: few; J gene: TRBJ2-3; CDR3 DNA: TGTGCCAGCAGCTCCTCGGGACAGGGACCAGGGGGCCCAGATACGCAGTATTTT; CDR3 protein: CASSSSGQGPGGPDTQYF
V gene: TRBV7-2; D gene: TRBD2; clone size: NA; J gene: TRBJ2-1; CDR3 DNA: TGTGCCAGCAGCTTGTCAGGACTAGCGGACAATGAGCAGTTCTTC; CDR3 protein: CASSLSGLADNEQFF
V gene: TRBV7-3; D gene: TRBD2; clone size: many; J gene: TRBJ2-3; CDR3 DNA: TGTGCCAGCAGTCAGATTAGCGGGACTAGCACAGATACGCAGTATTTT; CDR3 protein: CASSQISGTSTDTQYF
V gene: TRBV7-8; D gene: TRBD1; clone size: NA; J gene: TRBJ2-5; CDR3 DNA: TGTGCCAGCAGTCTGATTTTGTCGGGACAGCAAGAGACCCAGTACTTC; CDR3 protein: CASSLILSGQQETQYF
V gene: TRBV10-3; D gene: NA; clone size: NA; J gene: TRBJ2-1; CDR3 DNA: TGTGCCATCATGGGCGACAATGAGCAGTTCTTC; CDR3 protein: CAIMGDNEQFF
V gene: TRBV9; D gene: NA; clone size: NA; J gene: TRBJ2-3; CDR3 DNA: TGTGCCAGCAGCGTAGCTCTCTCAGATACGCAGTATTTT; CDR3 protein: CASSVALSDTQYF
V gene: TRBV5-4; D gene: TRBD1; clone size: many; J gene: TRBJ2-4; CDR3 DNA: TGTGCCAGCGGAAGAACAGGGGGAGCCAAAAACATTCAGTACTTC; CDR3 protein: CASGRTGGAKNIQYF
V gene: TRBV7-2; D gene: NA; clone size: NA; J gene: TRBJ2-1; CDR3 DNA: TGTGCCAGCAGCTTAGCAGGGGTTACCTACAATGAGCAGTTCTTC; CDR3 protein: CASSLAGVTYNEQFF
V gene: TRBV7-2; D gene: NA; clone size: few; J gene: TRBJ2-2; CDR3 DNA: TGTGCCAGCAGCTTAGGACAGGGAGGGTCCGCCGGGGAGCTGTTTTTT; CDR3 protein: CASSLGQGGSAGELFF
V gene: TRBV14; D gene: NA; clone size: few; J gene: TRBJ2-3; CDR3 DNA: TGTGCCAGCAGCCAAGATCACAGGTTCGGAGATACGCAGTATTTT; CDR3 protein: CASSQDHRFGDTQYF
V gene: TRBV7-2; D gene: NA; clone size: NA; J gene: TRBJ1-1; CDR3 DNA: TGTGCCAGCAGCTTATCCCGGGCGGCGCGGGGCACTGAAGCTTTCTTT; CDR3 protein: CASSLSRAARGTEAFF
V gene: TRBV29-1; D gene: TRBD1; clone size: few; J gene: TRBJ1-2; CDR3 DNA: TGCAGCGTTGACAGGGGGGACTATGGCTACACCTTC; CDR3 protein: CSVDRGDYGYTF
V gene: TRBV4-1; D gene: NA; clone size: many; J gene: TRBJ2-1; CDR3 DNA: TGCGCCAGCAGCCAAGATCCAGCGGGTCACTCCTACAATGAGCAGTTCTTC; CDR3 protein: CASSQDPAGHSYNEQFF
V gene: TRBV6-1; D gene: TRBD1; clone size: many; J gene: TRBJ1-5; CDR3 DNA: TGTGCCAGCAGGGACAGGGTTAGCAATCAGCCCCAGCATTTT; CDR3 protein: CASRDRVSNQPQHF
V gene: TRBV2; D gene: TRBD1; clone size: NA; J gene: TRBJ1-3; CDR3 DNA: TGTGCCAGCAGTCGTGGGACAGGAGGGTCTGGAAACACCATATATTTT; CDR3 protein: CASSRGTGGSGNTIYF
V gene: TRBV11-2; D gene: NA; clone size: NA; J gene: TRBJ2-2; CDR3 DNA: TGTGCCAGCAGCTTCCGGGGGCGATCCGGGGAGCTGTTTTTT; CDR3 protein: CASSFRGRSGELFF
V gene: TRBV30; D gene: NA; clone size: NA; J gene: TRBJ1-1; CDR3 DNA: TGTGCCTGGACAAGGGGCGTTTATGGCACTGAAGCTTTCTTT; CDR3 protein: CAWTRGVYGTEAFF
V gene: TRBV4-2; D gene: TRBD1; clone size: NA; J gene: TRBJ1-3; CDR3 DNA: TGTGCCAGCAGCCAAGATATGACAGGGGGCTCTGGAAACACCATATATTTT; CDR3 protein: CASSQDMTGGSGNTIYF
V gene: TRBV4-3; D gene: NA; clone size: NA; J gene: TRBJ2-7; CDR3 DNA: TGCGCCAGCAGCCAAGCCGAAGCTGGCTACGAGCAGTACTTC; CDR3 protein: CASSQAEAGYEQYF
V gene: TRBV12-5; D gene: TRBD2; clone size: NA; J gene: TRBJ2-1; CDR3 DNA: TGTGCTAGTGGTGGACTAGCGGGAGCCGTGCAGTTCTTC; CDR3 protein: CASGGLAGAVQFF
V gene: TRBV5-1; D gene: NA; clone size: few; J gene: TRBJ2-1; CDR3 DNA: TGCGCCAGCAGCTTGGGAGAGAACAATGAGCAGTTCTTC; CDR3 protein: CASSLGENNEQFF
V gene: TRBV5-6; D gene: TRBD1; clone size: NA; J gene: TRBJ1-1; CDR3 DNA: TGTGCCAGCAGCTGGACAGGGGACACTGAAGCTTTCTTT; CDR3 protein: CASSWTGDTEAFF
V gene: TRBV2; D gene: NA; clone size: NA; J gene: TRBJ1-1; CDR3 DNA: TGTGCCAGCAGTCCCTACGGAGGGACTGAAGCTTTCTTT; CDR3 protein: CASSPYGGTEAFF
V gene: TRBV11-2; D gene: TRBD1; clone size: few; J gene: TRBJ1-5; CDR3 DNA: TGTGCCAGCAGCAACTCAGGGGGTCAGCCCCAGCATTTT; CDR3 protein: CASSNSGGQPQHF
V gene: TRBV5-4; D gene: TRBD2; clone size: NA; J gene: TRBJ2-3; CDR3 DNA: TGTGCCAGCAGCTTGGCTAGCGGGGGGGCGACAGATACGCAGTATTTT; CDR3 protein: CASSLASGGATDTQYF
V gene: TRBV4-3; D gene: TRBD1; clone size: NA; J gene: TRBJ1-3; CDR3 DNA: TGCGCCAGCAGCCAAGCGAGACAGGGGGTCTCTGGAAACACCATATATTTT; CDR3 protein: CASSQARQGVSGNTIYF
V gene: TRBV18; D gene: TRBD2; clone size: many; J gene: TRBJ2-1; CDR3 DNA: TGTGCCAGCTCACTTTCTCGGAACCTAGCGGGCTCCTACAATGAGCAGTTCTTC; CDR3 protein: CASSLSRNLAGSYNEQFF
V gene: TRBV5-4; D gene: NA; clone size: few; J gene: TRBJ1-1; CDR3 DNA: TGTGCCAGCAGCTTGCGTGGTGGTGAAGCTTTCTTT; CDR3 protein: CASSLRGGEAFF
V gene: TRBV28; D gene: TRBD1; clone size: few; J gene: TRBJ1-2; CDR3 DNA: TGTGCCAGCAGTTACTCCCGGGGACAGGGAAACTATGGCTACACCTTC; CDR3 protein: CASSYSRGQGNYGYTF
V gene: TRBV6-6; D gene: NA; clone size: once; J gene: TRBJ1-3; CDR3 DNA: TGTGCCAGCAGGGTAATGTCTGGAAACACCATATATTTT; CDR3 protein: CASRVMSGNTIYF
V gene: TRBV20-1; D gene: NA; clone size: NA; J gene: TRBJ2-1; CDR3 DNA: TGCAGTGCTAGGGTTGGTGAGCAGTTCTTC; CDR3 protein: CSARVGEQFF
V gene: TRBV7-2; D gene: TRBD2; clone size: few; J gene: TRBJ2-2; CDR3 DNA: TGTGCCAGCAGCTTACGGAGCGGGGGCGCCGCGGGCACCGGGGAGCTGTTTTTT; CDR3 protein: CASSLRSGGAAGTGELFF
V gene: TRBV9; D gene: NA; clone size: few; J gene: TRBJ2-3; CDR3 DNA: TGTGCCAGCAACCCTACAGGACAGGGAGGGACAGATACGCAGTATTTT; CDR3 protein: CASNPTGQGGTDTQYF
V gene: TRBV11-3; D gene: NA; clone size: few; J gene: TRBJ2-2; CDR3 DNA: TGTGCCAGCAGTAACGGACGGGAGAATACCGGGGAGCTGTTTTTT; CDR3 protein: CASSNGRENTGELFF
V gene: TRBV28; D gene: NA; clone size: few; J gene: TRBJ1-5; CDR3 DNA: TGTGCCAGCAGTTCCACGGGTCTTTTCCAGCCCCAGCATTTT; CDR3 protein: CASSSTGLFQPQHF
V gene: TRBV9; D gene: TRBD1; clone size: NA; J gene: TRBJ2-2; CDR3 DNA: TGTGCCAGCAGCGCGGGACAGGGACAAACCGGGGAGCTGTTTTTT; CDR3 protein: CASSAGQGQTGELFF
V gene: TRBV30; D gene: NA; clone size: few; J gene: TRBJ1-2; CDR3 DNA: TGTGCCTGGAGTGTTTATAGGCTTAACTATGGCTACACCTTC; CDR3 protein: CAWSVYRLNYGYTF
V gene: TRBV5-1; D gene: TRBD1; clone size: few; J gene: TRBJ1-2; CDR3 DNA: TGCGCCAGCAGCTTGAGTCCACAGGGGTATGGCTACACCTTC; CDR3 protein: CASSLSPQGYGYTF
V gene: TRBV30; D gene: NA; clone size: few; J gene: TRBJ1-1; CDR3 DNA: TGTGCCTGGAGTCTGGTCGGCACTGAAGCTTTCTTT; CDR3 protein: CAWSLVGTEAFF
V gene: TRBV7-2; D gene: NA; clone size: few; J gene: TRBJ1-3; CDR3 DNA: TGTGCCAGCAGCTTAGAGGGAAACACCATATATTTT; CDR3 protein: CASSLEGNTIYF
V gene: TRBV5-6; D gene: TRBD1; clone size: NA; J gene: TRBJ2-1; CDR3 DNA: TGTGCCAGCAGCCTTTCGGCGGGACAGGGGAGGAATGAGCAGTTCTTC; CDR3 protein: CASSLSAGQGRNEQFF